What follows are 11 T cell receptor beta chains derived from one specimen sequenced in a study of blood T cell repertoires in COVID-19. Sequencing was performed with immunoSEQ multiplex PCR; in TCRdb, only in-frame clones are kept and a portion is missing. Among about 55,000 clones listed, approximately 84% were seen once. The source material was peripheral blood. All receptors come from a human donor with active COVID-19. The donor label of this sample is uncertain.

Only one count was recorded for this clone. The chain has TRBV9 and TRBJ2-3; 11 positions agree with TRBD2. The CDR3 loop spans 15 amino acids. The V and J ends lost 3 bases and 6 bases, in that order; junction bases with no gene match: 6. Germline lookup yields CDR1 SGDLS and CDR2 YYNGEE. The CDR3 region has the DNA TGTGCCAGCAGCGGTACTAGCGGGGGCGAGGATACGCAGTATTTT. Protein: CASSGTSGGEDTQYF.

V and J are TRBV5-1 and TRBJ2-2, with D hard to call. Trimming stripped 2 bases from V and 6 bases from J, with 11 bases between. The CDR3 consists of 14 residues. Germline CDR1 is SGHRS and CDR2 is YFSETQ. The CDR3 bases are TGCGCCAGCAGCTTAAATAGTGGTCCCGGGGAGCTGTTTTTT. It yields the protein CASSLNSGPGELFF.

The CDR3 here is CATSVGGSDTQYF. DNA of the CDR3: TGTGCCACCAGTGTCGGGGGGTCCGATACGCAGTATTTT. The gene calls are TRBV24-1 and TRBJ2-3; 7 bases are shared with TRBD2. CDR3 size: 13 residues. The J segment lost 6 bases and the V segment lost 5 bases, leaving 4 bases of the junction unmatched. CDR1 is KGHDR, CDR2 SFDVKD, per germline.

The V call is TRBV24-1, the J call TRBJ2-6; D is perhaps TRBD1 (6 bases). Trimming left V 4 bases short and J 2 bases short, with 11 bases between. Looked up from germline, CDR1 is KGHDR and CDR2 is SFDVKD. The CDR3 has 16 residues. The CDR3 reads CATSETGLAGANVLTF. Here the CDR3 DNA reads TGTGCCACCAGTGAAACAGGGTTGGCTGGGGCCAACGTCCTGACTTTC.

V usage is TRBV4-1 and J usage is TRBJ1-2; D gene uncertain. Trimming removed 0 bases at V and 5 bases at J, with 7 bases between. The CDR3 extends over 13 amino acids. Per the germline V gene, CDR1 is MGHRA and CDR2 is YSYEKL. CDR3 sequence reads: CASSQDGGYGYTF. CDR3 DNA sequence: TGCGCCAGCAGCCAAGATGGCGGGTATGGCTACACCTTC.

This chain connects TRBV24-1 to TRBJ2-5, with unresolved D. With 0 bases removed from V and 0 bases from J, the gap between germline ends came to 7 bases. CDR1 is KGHDR and CDR2 is SFDVKD in the germline V gene. The length of the CDR3 is 15 residues. This CDR3 reads CATSDLVADQETQYF. DNA for the CDR3: TGTGCCACCAGTGATTTGGTGGCAGACCAAGAGACCCAGTACTTC.

The chain couples TRBV20-1 to TRBJ1-2, with a possible D match to TRBD1 (6 bases). CDR3 length equals 13 residues. Between the trimmed V and J ends, which lost 3 bases and 4 bases, there was a span of 12 bases. CDR1 is DFQATT, CDR2 SNEGSKA, per germline (reference sequence). This CDR3 is CSASTGLFYGYTF. The CDR3 nucleotides are TGCAGTGCTAGTACAGGGCTCTTCTATGGCTACACCTTC.

V gene TRBV6-2 or TRBV6-3 combines with J gene TRBJ1-1, with D tentatively TRBD1 (5 bases). From germline, CDR1 is MNHEY and CDR2 SVGEGT. V dropped 1 base and J dropped 5 bases, with 5 bases sitting between them. The CDR3 consists of 12 residues. The CDR3 region is CASSYYRTEAFF. The DNA for the CDR3 is TGTGCCAGCAGTTACTACAGGACTGAAGCTTTCTTT.

This clone was counted a few times. This sequence joins TRBV7-9 and TRBJ1-4; D uncertain. Germline CDR1 SEHNR, CDR2 FQNEAQ (reference sequence). The CDR3 has 14 amino acids. Trimming took 6 bases from V and 6 from J, leaving 14 bases between them. CDR3: CASSKGVADEKLFF. The DNA for the CDR3 is TGTGCCAGCAGTAAGGGAGTAGCGGATGAAAAACTGTTTTTT.

V usage is TRBV21-1 and J usage is TRBJ1-5; the table's D call of TRBD1 was not tested on the DNA. TRBV21-1 is described as a pseudogene. The CDR3 spans 19 residues. CDR3: CASSIRDRFPYYSNQPQHF. The CDR3 coding sequence is TGTGCCAGCAGCATTCGGGACAGGTTTCCTTATTATAGCAATCAGCCCCAGCATTTT.

This chain connects TRBV5-4 to TRBJ1-2; 7 nucleotides agree with TRBD1. The germline CDR1 and CDR2 sequences are SGHNT and YYREEE (reference sequence). Trimming took 0 bases from V and 0 from J; bases not matched to a gene: 11. The CDR3 sequence is 18 residues long. The CDR3: CASSLALGTAITNYGYTF. As DNA, the CDR3 is TGTGCCAGCAGCTTGGCTCTTGGGACAGCGATTACTAACTATGGCTACACCTTC.